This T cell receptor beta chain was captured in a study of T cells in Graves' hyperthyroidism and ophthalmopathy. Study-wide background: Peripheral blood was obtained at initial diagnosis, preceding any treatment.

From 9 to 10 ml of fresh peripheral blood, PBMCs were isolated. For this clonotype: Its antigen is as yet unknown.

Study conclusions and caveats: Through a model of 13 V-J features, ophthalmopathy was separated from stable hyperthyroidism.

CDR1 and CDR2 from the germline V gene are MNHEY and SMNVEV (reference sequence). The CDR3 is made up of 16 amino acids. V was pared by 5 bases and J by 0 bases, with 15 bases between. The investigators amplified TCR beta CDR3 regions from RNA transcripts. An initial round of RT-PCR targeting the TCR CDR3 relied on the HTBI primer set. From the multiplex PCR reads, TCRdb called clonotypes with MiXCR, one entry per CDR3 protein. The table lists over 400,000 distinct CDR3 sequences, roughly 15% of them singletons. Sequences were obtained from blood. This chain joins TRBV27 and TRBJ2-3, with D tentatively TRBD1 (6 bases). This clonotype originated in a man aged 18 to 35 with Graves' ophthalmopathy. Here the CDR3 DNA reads TGTGCCAGCAGTCGATGGACAGATTTTAGCACAGATACGCAGTATTTT. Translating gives CASSRWTDFSTDTQYF.